The clone carrying this T cell receptor beta chain turned up a few times. Its antigen is unknown. These data come from a study of cytomegalovirus exposure and HLA in healthy donors. This CDR3 region has 14 residues. The germline V and J ends were trimmed by 5 bases and 2 bases, with 13 bases remaining between them. Looked up from germline, CDR1 is LNHDA and CDR2 is SQIVND (reference sequence). Whole-study results and caveats: Researchers reported from a later analysis that most CMV-associated TCR beta chains appeared HLA-restricted. Confirmation was obtained in vitro that a few CMV-associated chains are specific for CMV antigens. It is likely that the observed cluster of highly shared sequence variants was a sequencing artifact.

The study ran its PCR with 60 Vbeta and 13 Jbeta primers. Sequenced by immunoSEQ multiplex PCR; TCRdb stores in-frame clones only, minus some. The sample contains about 130,000 clones, 8.5% of which appear only once. The source is a man aged 35 to 55 in good health and CMV-seronegative. The chain recombines TRBV19 with TRBJ2-7; unclear D gene. The source material was PBMCs. The CDR3 reads CASSFRGTAYEQYF. CDR3 in DNA: TGTGCCAGTAGTTTCCGAGGAACGGCCTACGAGCAGTACTTC.